This TCR beta chain came from a study of shared clonotypes between healthy human individuals. The V gene's germline CDR1 is MNHEY and CDR2 SMNVEV (reference sequence). V was trimmed by 0 bases and J by 3 bases, leaving 6 bases between them. This CDR3 has 13 residues. As defined, naive CD8 cells were CD45RO-negative and positively selected for CCR7, with terminally differentiated effector memory CD45RA+ cells excluded. On this clone itself: Its antigen remains unknown. The sample carries other DNA sequences with the same CDR3.

Whole-study findings and limits: Naive subsets generally exceeded memory subsets in estimated richness.

The DNA input per sorted-subset replicate PCR was roughly 210 ng, corresponding to some 30,000 T cell genomes. The method was immunoSEQ multiplex PCR; TCRdb's version includes in-frame clones alone and lacks a portion of them. The sample records roughly 1,800,000 clones, approximately 95% being singletons. The sequence derives from a man aged 18 to 35 in good health. J is TRBJ2-7 and V is TRBV27, with no clear D. Material for sequencing was naive CD8+ T cells sorted from blood. The CDR3 here is CASSLSRNYEQYF. The DNA for the CDR3 is TGTGCCAGCAGTTTATCTCGCAACTACGAGCAGTACTTC.